Below, 23 T cell receptor beta chains from the same sample are listed, as sequenced in a study of T cell clusters in autoimmune cytopenias (dated by TCRdb to between 2018 and 2021). For each sample, TRB amplification used 250 ng of peripheral blood genomic DNA, equal to approximately 37,500 genome equivalents. The sequencer was an Illumina MiSeq. TRB rearrangements were amplified by multiplex PCR following a touch-down protocol, with the TRB-A and TRB-B primer pools mixed in one tube. The reads were reprocessed in TCRdb, with one entry per CDR3 protein sequence and no accompanying DNA. The data table for this sample lists over 6,000 distinct CDR3 sequences. The top ten clones comprise under 35% of the sample. Separately, the same data were catalogued under a study of T cell repertoires in aging, cancer and after chemotherapy.

The source material was peripheral blood. All receptors derive from a human donor in good health.

This clonotype is identified as medium-sized from frequency. The chain combines TRBV19 with TRBJ1-2; TCRdb reports TRBD1, a call that lacks DNA to check it against. Germline loops: CDR1 LNHDA, CDR2 SQIVND (reference sequence). There are 12 residues in the CDR3. The CDR3 sequence is CASARVNYGYTF. Filled out from reference TRBV19 and TRBJ1-2, the complete variable domain reads DGGITQSPKYLFRKEGQNVTLSCEQNLNHDAMYWYRQDPGQGLRLIYYSQIVNDFQKGDIAEGYSVSREKKESFPLTVTSAQKNPTAFYLCASARVNYGYTFGSGTRLTVV.

The chain has TRBV15 and TRBJ1-1; absent DNA, TCRdb's TRBD1 call cannot be checked. The CDR3 sequence is 16 residues long. Germline CDR1 is LNHNV and CDR2 is YYDKDF (reference sequence). This CDR3 reads CATSRRDGRGNTEAFF.

The chain combines TRBV19 with TRBJ2-1; TCRdb gives TRBD2 as the D gene, but with no DNA this cannot be confirmed. The CDR3 is made up of 14 amino acids. CDR1 is LNHDA and CDR2 is SQIVND in the germline V gene (reference sequence). The CDR3 protein is CASHRTSGKFEQFF.

Judged by frequency, this clonotype is medium-sized. The rearrangement joins TRBV5-6 to TRBJ2-2; the TCRdb D gene call, TRBD2, has no DNA to confirm it. Germline CDR1 and CDR2: SGHDT and YYEEEE. This CDR3 contains 17 residues. The CDR3 sequence is CASSLGWAGRFTGELFF.

This clonotype is deemed medium-sized by its frequency. This sequence joins TRBV29-1 and TRBJ1-1. The CDR3 length is 13 residues. CDR1 and CDR2 from the germline V gene are SQVTM and ANQGSEA. This CDR3 reads CSVVGQPNTEAFF.

Its frequency marks this clonotype as medium-sized. CDR3 residues: CASSKANYGYTF. The chain carries TRBV19 and TRBJ1-2. Looked up from germline, CDR1 is LNHDA and CDR2 is SQIVND (reference sequence). The CDR3 runs 12 residues. The variable domain in full, with the rest retrieved from reference TRBV19 and TRBJ1-2, is DGGITQSPKYLFRKEGQNVTLSCEQNLNHDAMYWYRQDPGQGLRLIYYSQIVNDFQKGDIAEGYSVSREKKESFPLTVTSAQKNPTAFYLCASSKANYGYTFGSGTRLTVV.

V and J are TRBV19 and TRBJ1-1; TCRdb reports TRBD1, a call that lacks DNA to check it against. Germline-derived CDR1 and CDR2 are LNHDA and SQIVND (reference sequence). CDR3 length equals 14 residues. This CDR3 reads CASLPRGMNTEAFF.

J is TRBJ2-3 and V is TRBV29-1; the TCRdb call, TRBD1, lacks DNA for checking. In germline, CDR1 is SQVTM, CDR2 ANQGSEA. CDR3 length: 11 amino acids. CDR3 sequence reads: CSVTGLDTQYF.

This CDR3 reads CASSETMTASYNEQFF. This chain connects TRBV6-1 to TRBJ2-1. Germline loops: CDR1 MNHNS, CDR2 SASEGT. The CDR3 spans 16 residues.

The CDR3 region is CAISVGYSSAMADTQYF. V and J are TRBV10-3 and TRBJ2-3. Germline V lookup: CDR1 ENHRY, CDR2 SYGVKD. The CDR3 is 17 residues long.

The chain joins TRBV12-3 or TRBV12-4 to TRBJ2-5; TCRdb proposes TRBD1, but this gene call is untestable without DNA. The CDR3 length is 12 residues. Here the CDR3 reads CASSKPGETQYF.

The rearrangement links TRBV6-1 to TRBJ1-2; the TCRdb D gene call, TRBD1, has no DNA to confirm it. This CDR3 has 15 residues. The germline V gene encodes CDR1 MNHNS and CDR2 SASEGT. CDR3 sequence: CASSEAGQGGLGYTF.

This clonotype shows up as medium-sized by frequency. V and J are TRBV6-5 and TRBJ2-3; TCRdb calls TRBD1, which cannot be checked without DNA. The CDR3 sequence is 16 residues long. Germline CDR1 and CDR2: MNHEY and SVGAGI. This chain's CDR3 is CASRISFTGDTDTQYF.

This chain connects TRBV12-3 or TRBV12-4 to TRBJ2-3; the D call from TCRdb, TRBD1, cannot be confirmed without DNA. CDR3 length: 15 residues. The CDR3 protein is CASSLRGDEGDTQYF.

This chain links TRBV5-6 with TRBJ2-7. Germline-derived CDR1 and CDR2 are SGHDT and YYEEEE. The CDR3 totals 14 residues. The CDR3 loop is CASSLAQGWDEQYF.

V and J are TRBV18 and TRBJ2-3; the TCRdb call, TRBD2, lacks DNA for checking. Germline V gives CDR1 KGHSH, CDR2 LQKENI. The CDR3 covers 15 residues. This CDR3 reads CASSPLGGGADTQYF. Full variable domain (rest looked up from reference TRBV18 and TRBJ2-3): NAGVMQNPRHLVRRRGQEARLRCSPMKGHSHVYWYRQLPEEGLKFMVYLQKENIIDESGMPKERFSAEFPKEGPSILRIQQVVRGDSAAYFCASSPLGGGADTQYFGPGTRLTVL.

This chain joins TRBV19 and TRBJ1-4; no DNA is available, so the TRBD1 call from TCRdb remains unchecked. Germline CDR1 and CDR2: LNHDA and SQIVND (reference sequence). CDR3 length: 17 residues. The CDR3 region is CASSIAAGGATNEKLFF.

The chain links TRBV27 to TRBJ2-1; the TRBD2 assignment by TCRdb is unverifiable without DNA. The CDR3 runs to 13 residues. Per the germline V gene, CDR1 is MNHEY and CDR2 is SMNVEV (reference sequence). CDR3 protein: CASSIHSGNEQFF.

Measured by frequency, this clonotype is medium-sized. This sequence joins TRBV29-1 and TRBJ1-1; the D call of TRBD1 rests on TCRdb alone, since no DNA is present to check it. The CDR3 totals 13 residues. Germline V gene sequence: CDR1 SQVTM, CDR2 ANQGSEA. CDR3 protein: CSVLQGWNTEAFF.

The chain combines TRBV27 with TRBJ1-2. CDR3 length: 16 amino acids. CDR1 is MNHEY, CDR2 SMNVEV, per germline (reference sequence). The CDR3 region is CASSPARPRLGYGYTF.

The V and J genes are TRBV6-1 and TRBJ1-4; TCRdb picks TRBD1, but there is no DNA to check that call. The CDR3 is 12 residues long. Germline CDR1 reads MNHNS; CDR2 reads SASEGT. CDR3: CASMFRDGKLFF.

J is TRBJ1-1 and V is TRBV6-5; TCRdb's D call of TRBD1 is untestable without DNA. The CDR3 is 14 amino acids. Per the germline V gene, CDR1 is MNHEY and CDR2 is SVGAGI. The CDR3 sequence: CASRPDRVGTEAFF.

The chain has TRBV6-6 and TRBJ2-3; no DNA is available, so the TRBD2 call from TCRdb remains unchecked. The CDR3 contains 16 residues. Germline-derived CDR1 and CDR2 are MNHNY and SVGAGI (reference sequence). The chain's CDR3 is CASSRQGTSGSDTQYF.